A single T cell receptor (beta chain) is shown here with its context. Its specificity is unknown. The read ends 3 residues shy of where the CDR3 ends; the end is completed using the germline J gene. This entry comes from a study of T cells in women clearing cervical HPV infection. Findings and limits, study-wide: TRBV6-7 relative abundance averaged approximately 0.11% in cases and 0.15% to 0.2% in controls.

The CDR3 has 20 residues. The V and J ends lost 7 bases and 0 bases, in that order; junction bases with no gene match: 14. The protocol was immunoSEQ multiplex PCR, while the TCRdb copy is restricted to in-frame clones and leaves out a portion. The repertoire table contains around 35,000 clones. The chain employs TRBV7-1 and TRBJ2-1, with TRBD2 matching over 14 bases. TRBV7-1 qualifies as an ORF whose function is uncertain. The receptor was isolated from a woman aged 18 to 75 with a cervical HPV16 infection that either progressed to CIN3+ or cleared (not recorded which). The sample comprised blood buffy coat. The sequenced CDR3 bases are TGTGCCAGCACCTCCCCCGTAGGACTAGCGGGGGGTCGCTCCTACAATGAG. Translated, it gives CASTSPVGLAGGRSYNE. In full, the CDR3 reads CASTSPVGLAGGRSYNEQFF.